One and the same sample provided the 8 T cell receptor beta chains below, sequenced in a study of shared T cell receptors in the human thymus. Libraries were prepared by immunoSEQ multiplex PCR; TCRdb keeps only in-frame clonotypes and omits some of them. The sample has approximately 660,000 clones; approximately 88% are singletons. These data also featured in a second study, about human thymus T cells.

The specimen was thymocytes. These receptors were collected from a boy under three years old with a congenital heart defect.

This clone was seen only a few times. V is TRBV6-1 and J is TRBJ1-5, with D perhaps TRBD1 (6 bases). V lost 8 bases and J lost 7, with 12 bases in between. The CDR3 sequence is 12 residues long. Germline CDR1 reads MNHNS; CDR2 reads SASEGT. The CDR3 DNA reads as TGTGCCAGCGCCAGGGGCGAGCAGCCCCAGCATTTT. It translates to CASARGEQPQHF.

The chain links TRBV6-5 to TRBJ2-1, with D possibly matching TRBD2 (6 bases). Germline values: CDR1 MNHEY, CDR2 SVGAGI. The CDR3 contains 13 residues. Trimming removed 2 bases from V and 6 bases from J, with 8 bases in between. The CDR3 coding sequence is TGTGCCAGCAGTTACAACGGGGGCAATGAGCAGTTCTTC. It specifies CASSYNGGNEQFF.

A few counts support this clone. The genes are TRBV5-6 and TRBJ2-1; 9 nucleotides agree with TRBD2. CDR1 is SGHDT, CDR2 YYEEEE, per germline. This CDR3 spans 18 amino acids. V lost 4 bases to trimming and J lost 4 bases; unmatched junction nucleotides: 15. CDR3 sequence: CASSVKRREGRGYNEQFF. CDR3 coding DNA: TGTGCCAGCAGCGTGAAGAGGCGGGAGGGCCGGGGATACAATGAGCAGTTCTTC.

The V gene is TRBV13, the J gene TRBJ1-2, with D perhaps matching TRBD1 (5 bases). CDR3 length equals 15 residues. CDR1 PRHDT and CDR2 FYEKMQ come from the germline V gene (reference sequence). V was cut by 5 bases and J by 7 bases, with 20 bases left in between. CDR3 loop: CASSPPEEGSGGYTF. CDR3 DNA: TGTGCCAGCAGCCCCCCCGAGGAGGGGTCTGGTGGCTACACCTTC.

This chain links TRBV2 with TRBJ2-1; tentative D call: TRBD2 (6 bases). Per germline, CDR1 SNHLY and CDR2 FYNNEI. The V and J ends lost 4 bases and 3 bases respectively, with 13 bases between them. The length of the CDR3 is 15 residues. The CDR3 DNA sequence: TGTGCCAGCAGTGGAGGGCGGGAACTCTACAATGAGCAGTTCTTC. Its translation: CASSGGRELYNEQFF.

J is TRBJ2-3 and V is TRBV28, with 8 bases lining up with TRBD1. After removal of 0 bases from V and 2 bases from J, the junction contained 16 bases not matched to a gene. Germline CDR1 MDHEN, CDR2 SYDVKM. CDR3 length: 20 amino acids. The CDR3 bases are TGTGCCAGCAGTTTATGCGGGCAGGGGGCTTTCCCCAGGGACACAGATACGCAGTATTTT. Amino acids: CASSLCGQGAFPRDTDTQYF.

V and J are TRBV21-1 and TRBJ2-1; the tabulated D call, TRBD2, remains unverified against the DNA. TRBV21-1 is described as a pseudogene. CDR3 size: 15 residues. The CDR3 region has the DNA TGTGCCAGGGGGAATAAAACGGGAGGGCCCAATGAGCAGTTCTTC. Protein sequence: CARGNKTGGPNEQFF.

To note about this clone: In the same sample, other DNA sequences code for this CDR3. The rearrangement uses TRBV4-3 and TRBJ2-7; 12 nucleotides agree with TRBD1. This CDR3 is 15 amino acids long. Trimming at V came to 3 bases and at J to 0 bases, leaving 0 bases not matched to a gene. Germline V gene data show CDR1 as LGHNA and CDR2 as YSLEER. In DNA, the CDR3 is TGCGCCAGCAGCCAGGGACAGGGGGCCTCCTACGAGCAGTACTTC. This gives the protein CASSQGQGASYEQYF.